This TCR beta chain derives from a study of T cells after yellow fever vaccination. Across the study: Fractions with few cells were prepared using SMART-Seq v4 Ultra Low Input.

5'RACE template switching produced TCR cDNA carrying a universal primer site and UMIs. A single record per CDR3 protein comes from TCRdb applying MiXCR to the 5' RACE reads. The table includes around 320,000 distinct CDR3 sequences, around 8.6% detected once. Germline V lookup: CDR1 LGHNA, CDR2 YSLEER. Between the trimmed V and J ends, which lost 0 bases and 8 bases, there was a span of 13 bases. The CDR3 extends over 15 amino acids. There are a few counts of this clonotype. Source: CD4+ T cells sorted from PBMCs, taken 5 days after the yellow fever booster vaccination. This TCR came from a man aged 18 to 30 who received the YFV17D yellow fever vaccine. The chain links TRBV4-3 to TRBJ1-4; D gene unclear. CDR3 nucleotides: TGCGCCAGCAGCCAAGAGGTCCGGAGTTGGGAAAAACTGTTTTTT. Its protein is CASSQEVRSWEKLFF.